These 30 T cell receptor beta chains came from one sample sequenced in a study of T cells in Graves' hyperthyroidism and ophthalmopathy. TCR beta CDR3 regions were amplified from RNA. The HTBI primer set was used in a first-round RT-PCR of the TCR CDR3. TCRdb recomputed calls from the multiplex PCR reads with MiXCR, one row per CDR3 protein. The sample includes about 380,000 distinct CDR3 sequences, roughly 14% seen only once; the top ten take around 20%. Sequencing was done on a sample of blood. The source is a young woman with Graves' ophthalmopathy.

This clonotype occurred many times. J is TRBJ1-5 and V is TRBV6-1; tentative D call: TRBD1 (5 bases). V shed 7 bases and J shed 6 bases, with 25 bases lying between them. From germline, CDR1 is MNHNS and CDR2 SASEGT. This CDR3 region has 17 residues. The CDR3 sequence is CASTRTQGSYEGQPQHF. The CDR3 DNA reads as TGTGCCAGCACTCGGACTCAGGGCTCGTACGAGGGTCAGCCCCAGCATTTT.

In its sample, this clonotype was seen many times. The chain combines TRBV30 with TRBJ1-2; D unclear. Germline CDR1 is GTSNPN and CDR2 is SVGIG (reference sequence). Trimming removed 0 bases from V and 6 bases from J, with 17 bases in between. This CDR3 region has 15 residues. In nucleotides, the CDR3 is TGTGCCTGGAGTGTACGTCAGCCCCATTTACATGGCTACACCTTC. It codes for CAWSVRQPHLHGYTF.

The sample holds many counts of this clonotype. This chain joins TRBV3-1 and TRBJ1-4; D gene uncertain. V shed 3 bases and J shed 8 bases, with 13 bases lying between them. CDR1 and CDR2 from the germline V gene are LGHDT and YNNKEL (reference sequence). The CDR3 is 14 amino acids. CDR3 coding DNA: TGTGCCAGCAGCCATGGTGGCGGGGAAGAAAAACTGTTTTTT. It specifies CASSHGGGEEKLFF.

This clonotype was picked up a small number of times. This chain joins TRBV10-3 and TRBJ2-1, with TRBD2 matching over 8 bases. This CDR3 comprises 15 residues. The ends lost 7 bases at V and 2 bases at J; junction bases unmatched: 7. Germline-derived CDR1 and CDR2 are ENHRY and SYGVKD. CDR3 nucleotides: TGTGCCATCACTCCCGGGGGGGAAACCTACAATGAGCAGTTCTTC. This gives the protein CAITPGGETYNEQFF.

This clonotype was observed at least ten times. The chain couples TRBV7-9 to TRBJ2-2; the D is unclear. Trimming pared 6 bases from V and 5 bases from J, leaving 4 bases between. Germline V gene data show CDR1 as SEHNR and CDR2 as FQNEAQ (reference sequence). This CDR3 region has 11 residues. The CDR3 DNA is TGTGCCAGCAGAACTACCGGGGAGCTGTTTTTT. As protein: CASRTTGELFF.

This clonotype was recorded at least ten times. The chain employs TRBV13 and TRBJ1-1; no reliable D call. The ends were cut back, 3 bases at V and 4 bases at J, with 6 bases in the middle. CDR3 length equals 12 residues. The germline V gene encodes CDR1 PRHDT and CDR2 FYEKMQ (reference sequence). This chain's CDR3 is CASSLTGTEAFF. The CDR3 DNA reads as TGTGCCAGCAGCTTGACCGGCACTGAAGCTTTCTTT.

At least ten counts were recorded for this clonotype. The chain links TRBV5-4 to TRBJ2-1; TRBD2 matches 11 bases. This CDR3 comprises 16 residues. V shed 1 base and J 10 bases; nucleotides not matched to a gene: 10. The germline V gene has CDR1 SGHNT and CDR2 YYREEE (reference sequence). The CDR3: CASSLFGLAGNTEQFF. CDR3 DNA: TGTGCCAGCAGCTTGTTCGGACTAGCGGGCAATACGGAGCAGTTCTTC.

This clonotype came up a few times. J is TRBJ2-1 and V is TRBV28, with D possibly matching TRBD2 (7 bases). Germline CDR1 MDHEN, CDR2 SYDVKM. V gave up 3 bases and J gave up 7 bases, with 16 bases separating them. The length of the CDR3 is 15 residues. DNA for the CDR3: TGTGCCAGCAGTTTTGTGGGGGGGGGCCGGAATGAGCAGTTCTTC. Amino acid sequence: CASSFVGGGRNEQFF.

V usage is TRBV20-1 and J usage is TRBJ2-3; 11 positions match TRBD1. The CDR3 contains 14 residues. CDR1 DFQATT and CDR2 SNEGSKA come from the germline V gene (reference sequence). The trim removed 6 bases at V and 4 bases at J, leaving 6 bases unmatched. The CDR3 coding sequence is TGCAGTGCGAGATCGGGACAGGGGGCAGATACGCAGTATTTT. Its translation: CSARSGQGADTQYF.

The rearrangement uses TRBV7-9 and TRBJ2-1, with 7 bases matching TRBD1. This CDR3 is built from 17 residues. After removal of 4 bases from V and 7 bases from J, the junction contained 16 bases not matched to a gene. The germline gives CDR1 SEHNR, CDR2 FQNEAQ (reference sequence). The CDR3 nucleotides read TGTGCCAGCAGCTCGGGTCGGACAGGACCTAGTCAGAATGAGCAGTTCTTC. Amino acids: CASSSGRTGPSQNEQFF.

This clonotype was detected many times. The rearrangement uses TRBV27 and TRBJ1-1; D is unclear. The V gene lost 5 bases and the J gene lost 3 bases, with 13 bases spanning the gap. CDR1 and CDR2 (germline): MNHEY, SMNVEV (reference sequence). The CDR3 totals 14 residues. The DNA for the CDR3 is TGTGCCAGCAGTGAAGAGCTCGGGGACACTGAAGCTTTCTTT. Its protein product is CASSEELGDTEAFF.

This clonotype has a count of ten or more. The chain uses TRBV5-6 and TRBJ1-5, with no clear D. V dropped 3 bases and J dropped 3 bases, with 7 bases sitting between them. Germline V gene sequence: CDR1 SGHDT, CDR2 YYEEEE. This CDR3 comprises 13 residues. CDR3 bases: TGTGCCAGCAGCTCCGCACTCAATCAGCCCCAGCATTTT. Its translation: CASSSALNQPQHF.

This clonotype appeared many times. The chain couples TRBV5-1 to TRBJ2-6; no clear D gene. Trimming took off 1 base at V and 1 base at J, with 6 bases between the two ends. The germline V gene encodes CDR1 SGHRS and CDR2 YFSETQ. The CDR3 consists of 15 residues. CDR3 bases: TGCGCCAGCAGCTTGCAAGGGTCTGGGGCCAACGTCCTGACTTTC. Translating it yields CASSLQGSGANVLTF.

This clonotype was counted ten times or more. The J gene is TRBJ2-2, the V gene TRBV15; a weak D match, TRBD2 (6 bases). Trimming stripped 3 bases from V and 3 bases from J, with 11 bases between. The V gene's germline CDR1 is LNHNV and CDR2 YYDKDF (reference sequence). The CDR3 runs 15 residues. The CDR3 sequence is CATSRGLSHTGELFF. In DNA, the CDR3 is TGTGCCACCAGCAGGGGACTTTCTCACACCGGGGAGCTGTTTTTT.

This clonotype was detected many times. The J gene is TRBJ2-3, the V gene TRBV29-1; TRBD1 is a possible D gene (5 bases). Germline lookup yields CDR1 SQVTM and CDR2 ANQGSEA. The V end lost 0 bases, the J end lost 1 base, and 5 bases lay between the germline ends. The CDR3 is 13 amino acids. DNA for the CDR3: TGCAGCGTTGAAGAACAGGGCACAGATACGCAGTATTTT. As protein: CSVEEQGTDTQYF.

This clonotype was counted at least ten times. The chain carries TRBV12-3 or TRBV12-4 and TRBJ1-1, with 11 positions matching TRBD1. This CDR3 is 17 amino acids long. V lost 7 bases and J lost 4; bases outside the gene matches: 14. As DNA, the CDR3 is TGTGCCAGCACCAGGGCGGGACAGGGGGTATCGGCCACTGAAGCTTTCTTT. Protein sequence: CASTRAGQGVSATEAFF.

The chain carries TRBV25-1 and TRBJ2-7; D might be TRBD2 (5 bases). Trimming removed 4 bases from V and 3 bases from J, with 13 bases in between. The CDR3 is 14 amino acids. CDR1 is MGHDK and CDR2 is SYGVNS in the germline V gene. CDR3 in DNA: TGTGCCAGCAGTGCCTCCGGGGAAATCTACGAGCAGTACTTC. Translating gives CASSASGEIYEQYF.

This clonotype was recorded at least ten times. The rearrangement links TRBV11-2 to TRBJ1-6, with D unresolved. The CDR3 covers 13 residues. Trimming stripped 4 bases from V and 14 bases from J, with 15 bases between. CDR1 is SGHAT and CDR2 is FQNNGV in the germline V gene. CDR3 loop: CASSSSPSSSLHF. CDR3 sequence (DNA): TGTGCCAGCAGCTCAAGTCCGAGTTCGTCCCTCCACTTT.

This clonotype has ten or more counts. The chain links TRBV7-6 to TRBJ1-1; D call uncertain. In germline, CDR1 is SGHVS, CDR2 FNYEAQ. This CDR3 is 13 amino acids long. V was clipped by 3 bases and J by 8 bases, with 13 bases between them. The CDR3: CASSFGRIGEAFF. CDR3 nucleotides: TGTGCCAGCAGCTTTGGACGGATAGGGGAAGCTTTCTTT.

This clonotype showed up many times. This chain joins TRBV14 and TRBJ2-1; no firm D call. Trimming left V 0 bases short and J 4 bases short, with 19 bases between. Germline CDR1 reads SGHDN; CDR2 reads FVKESK. The CDR3 runs 18 residues. The CDR3 nucleotides are TGTGCCAGCAGCCAAGATTGGGGTGCGACACCTACGTACAATGAGCAGTTCTTC. Encoded protein: CASSQDWGATPTYNEQFF.

With regard to this clonotype: A much larger clone lies a single base off, so this may be a read error. The chain links TRBV20-1 to TRBJ2-1; 8 bases are shared with TRBD2. CDR3 length: 13 amino acids. Trimming cost V 6 bases and J 6 bases; bases outside gene matches: 7. Germline loops: CDR1 DFQATT, CDR2 SNEGSKA (reference sequence). The CDR3 region is CSAISGACNEQFF. The CDR3 DNA reads as TGCAGTGCCATTAGCGGGGCCTGCAATGAGCAGTTCTTC.

This clonotype was observed at least ten times. This rearrangement joins TRBV30 to TRBJ2-5, with 7 bases aligning to TRBD2. CDR1 and CDR2 from the germline V gene are GTSNPN and SVGIG (reference sequence). Trimming took 5 bases from V and 2 from J; bases not matched to a gene: 23. The CDR3 extends over 19 amino acids. The CDR3 reads CAWGRVAGSSRPFQETQYF. The CDR3 region has the DNA TGTGCCTGGGGGAGGGTAGCGGGCTCATCCCGGCCATTTCAAGAGACCCAGTACTTC.

Ten or more counts support this clonotype. V and J are TRBV20-1 and TRBJ1-5; the D is unclear. Germline CDR1 is DFQATT and CDR2 is SNEGSKA (reference sequence). The CDR3 has 15 residues. Trimming left V 3 bases short and J 0 bases short, with 12 bases between. CDR3 in amino acids: CSASIRAHSNQPQHF. The CDR3 coding sequence is TGCAGTGCTAGTATTCGAGCTCATAGCAATCAGCCCCAGCATTTT.

With respect to this clonotype: This may come from a read error, since a much larger clone is one base off. The chain carries TRBV20-1 and TRBJ2-5, with 15 positions matching TRBD2. This CDR3 spans 15 amino acids. Per the germline V gene, CDR1 is DFQATT and CDR2 is SNEGSKA (reference sequence). The V segment lost 3 bases and the J segment 5 bases; nucleotides outside the gene matches: 4. For the CDR3, the DNA is TGCAGTGCTAGCGAAGGACTAGCGGGGGGGGAGACCCAGTACTTC. Translated: CSASEGLAGGETQYF.

In this sample, this clonotype turned up many times. This chain connects TRBV28 to TRBJ2-5; a weak D match, TRBD2 (6 bases). There are 13 residues in the CDR3. The germline V gene has CDR1 MDHEN and CDR2 SYDVKM. V was shortened by 3 bases and J by 6 bases, with 11 bases between the two germline ends. This CDR3 reads CASSFSGVKTQYF. As DNA, the CDR3 is TGTGCCAGCAGTTTTTCGGGGGTAAAGACCCAGTACTTC.

This clonotype was counted many times. The genes are TRBV12-5 and TRBJ2-7, with a weak D call TRBD1 (6 bases). The V end lost 2 bases, the J end lost 6 bases, and 11 bases lay between the germline ends. Per the germline V gene, CDR1 is LGHNT and CDR2 is FRNRAP. The CDR3 contains 13 residues. In DNA, the CDR3 is TGTGCTAGTGGTTTGCCCGGACAGATCGAGCAGTACTTC. As protein: CASGLPGQIEQYF.

This clonotype was counted only a few times. The chain couples TRBV2 to TRBJ1-2; 7 bases line up with TRBD1. From germline, CDR1 is SNHLY and CDR2 FYNNEI. This CDR3 region has 12 residues. The junction had 7 bases not matched to a gene; V was cut back by 8 bases and J by 7 bases. CDR3 coding DNA: TGTGCCAGCCATAACGAGGGGGCTGGCTACACCTTC. Encoded protein: CASHNEGAGYTF.

This clonotype has at least ten counts. The chain employs TRBV7-8 and TRBJ1-1, with a possible D match to TRBD1 (5 bases). CDR1 is SGHVS, CDR2 FQNEAQ, per germline. The CDR3 is made up of 12 amino acids. V was trimmed by 5 bases and J by 11 bases, leaving 15 bases between them. The CDR3 nucleotides read TGTGCCAGCAGCCCAGACAGACTGAACGCTTTCTTT. Translated: CASSPDRLNAFF.

This clonotype was seen repeatedly, ten times or more. This sequence joins TRBV4-1 and TRBJ2-1; 8 bases fit TRBD2. Germline trimming cut 1 base from V and 6 bases from J; bases unmatched to any gene: 5. This CDR3 is 15 amino acids long. CDR1 is MGHRA and CDR2 is YSYEKL in the germline V gene. DNA of the CDR3: TGCGCCAGCAGCCAAGGAAGCGGGGGCCCCAATGAGCAGTTCTTC. This codes for CASSQGSGGPNEQFF.

This clonotype was seen repeatedly, ten times or more. V gene TRBV24-1 combines with J gene TRBJ2-2, with 12 nucleotides matching TRBD1. The CDR3 covers 17 residues. Germline V gene sequence: CDR1 KGHDR, CDR2 SFDVKD. V was pared by 3 bases and J by 6 bases, with 7 bases of the junction left unmatched. CDR3 region: CATSDRDRGREAGELFF. CDR3 DNA sequence: TGTGCCACCAGTGATCGGGACAGGGGGCGCGAAGCCGGGGAGCTGTTTTTT.